Listed here is a single T cell receptor (beta chain). This clonotype occurred a few times. The clone's antigen remains unknown. No much larger clone is present one base from it, and per-base qualities are unavailable. Reading the germline V gene gives CDR1 MNHNS and CDR2 SASEGT. V loses 3 bases of germline sequence and J loses 5 bases, and the interval between the two ends is 17 bases. Reading from cysteine to phenylalanine, the CDR3 counts 15 amino acids. Just CDR3 DNA is preserved here, 45 bases in frame from base 1. The data derive from a study of T and B cells in COVID-19 patients (dated by TCRdb to the early 2020s). For the study in its entirety: In this study, adaptive immunity was profiled in COVID-19 patients who either had active infection or had recovered, using TRB and IGH repertoire sequencing of peripheral blood. Median age was about 32 years in the recovered cohort versus approximately 67 years in the active-infection cohort. An age-matched reference group of fewer than 45 healthy donors negative for COVID-19 antibodies was used as the comparison for repertoire analyses. A recovered cohort was made up of 15 to 19 patients contributing approximately 21 samples, mostly after mild to moderate COVID-19 managed as outpatients. As many as 9 follow-up blood samples were taken per patient, and some of the samples covered different disease stages within the same individual. Of the approximately 22 patients in the active-infection cohort, around 17 had comorbidities associated with unfavorable COVID-19 outcome. The repository of TCR and BCR sequences included over 55 time points from around 39 patients, and more than 8.3 million TCR sequences were analysed. Critical illness requiring mechanical ventilation or ECMO was present in about 65% of the 20 patients in the active-infection cohort. A couple of patients were in both the active and recovered cohorts because samples existed from active disease and from after recovery.

TRB repertoires were amplified using about 230-550 ng of genomic DNA isolated from blood. Paper-wide results and their limitations: TRBV/TRBJ gene usage was reported as strongly skewed in patients with COVID-19. Specific T cell subsets (CD4+/Treg/CD8+) and sorted SARS-CoV-2-responsive or tetramer+ T cells had not yet been sequenced, and these experiments were ongoing. Few blood samples were available from mildly ill patients while symptoms were present, and early samples from severe cases were likewise scarce. In active COVID-19, TRB repertoires were highly clonal, while at recovery, diversity and richness increased above the levels seen in healthy donors. A total of 2,000 to 2,500 TCR clusters were exclusive to the recovered cohort, and about 31 of those clusters were low-pGen clusters. The reported TCR clusters were said to need prospective validation before any clinical use. The cohort was judged too small for assessing how HLA contributes to COVID-19 susceptibility or severity.

For sequencing, an Illumina MiSeq was employed. Multiplex PCR with BIOMED2 TRB-A/B primer pools was used to amplify the TRB rearrangements. Two consecutive PCRs added Illumina-compatible adapters and 7-nucleotide sample barcodes to the amplicons. Phusion HS II polymerase was used for all library PCRs. The amplicons were purified from gel with the NucleoSpin Gel and PCR Clean-up kit, measured on Qubit, and combined at 4 nM. Before Illumina next-generation sequencing, the quality of the amplicon pool was assessed on an Agilent 2100 Bioanalyzer. In the authors' own workflow: Annotation of TRB rearrangements was performed with MiXCR 3.0.8 using the default MiXCR reference library. Sequences with fewer than 2 reads and non-productive reads were filtered out, and every unique CDR3 nucleotide sequence was treated as a single clone. R 3.5.1 was used to calculate clonality, diversity, richness and V-J gene usage. GLIPH2 was used for TCR clustering by CDR3 similarity, and generation probabilities were calculated by OLGA. GLIPH2 clusters were kept only when the clusters contained at least four unique TCR clonotypes present in at least three individuals. TCRdb reanalyzed the raw reads on its own, using fastp at Q25 for trimming and MiXCR for clone calling, and kept in-frame beta chains. Rows are combined by CDR3 protein, so each entry shows the most common genes and DNA. What appears here as the V and J calls and clone size reflects TCRdb's work, not the paper's. Counted in this sample were around 21,000 distinct CDR3 sequences; more than 30% of them appeared once. The ten largest clones represent less than 2.5% of the sample.

Sequencing used blood. This chain is built from TRBV6-1 and TRBJ2-7; tentative D gene TRBD1, with 6 bases matching. This clonotype was obtained from a human donor who had recovered from COVID-19. The encoded CDR3 is CASSERDTLGHEQYF. The sequenced DNA is TGTGCCAGCAGTGAGAGGGACACGCTGGGGCACGAGCAGTACTTC.